This TCR beta chain was profiled in a study of blood T cell repertoires in COVID-19. After removal of 2 bases from V and 5 bases from J, the junction contained 9 bases not matched to a gene. Per the germline V gene, CDR1 is SGHNT and CDR2 is YYREEE (reference sequence). This CDR3 has 16 amino acids. Some clones are missing from TCRdb's copy, which holds only in-frame ones; the method was immunoSEQ multiplex PCR. The sample includes 310,000 or so clones, 85% to 90% seen only once; the top ten take around 4%. The sequenced material came from peripheral blood. This sequence originates from a woman in her 50s with active or convalescent COVID-19. This chain links TRBV5-4 with TRBJ2-3; 9 bases agree with TRBD2. The CDR3 region has the DNA TGTGCCAGCAGCTTCTTTAGCGGGGGCCGGGTAGATACGCAGTATTTT. Protein: CASSFFSGGRVDTQYF.